These 18 T cell receptor beta chains came from one sample sequenced in a study of PD-1 blockade in classical Hodgkin lymphoma. The table came from immunoSEQ multiplex PCR; TCRdb's copy has only in-frame clones and leaves some out. The profile covers more than 70,000 clones, with about nine tenths appearing a single time and around 2.4% taken by the ten largest. Each and every patient relapsed after autologous stem cell transplantation, and patients got differing brentuximab vedotin exposure. The input for sequencing was peripheral blood mononuclear cells (PBMCs), taken before the second cycle of nivolumab. The source is a human donor with classical Hodgkin lymphoma.

This clone was counted once. The rearrangement joins TRBV6-5 to TRBJ1-1, with D possibly matching TRBD1 (6 bases). This CDR3 spans 13 amino acids. V lost 4 bases and J lost 8, with 14 bases in between. Looked up from germline, CDR1 is MNHEY and CDR2 is SVGAGI. The CDR3 protein is CASSSNRVTEAFF. CDR3 nucleotides: TGTGCCAGCAGTTCAAACAGGGTAACCGAAGCTTTCTTT.

The CDR3 loop reads CASRAASQETQYF. In DNA form, the CDR3 reads TGCGCCAGTAGGGCAGCTTCCCAAGAGACCCAGTACTTC. J is TRBJ2-5 and V is TRBV5-1; D gene uncertain. Germline assignment: CDR1 SGHRS and CDR2 YFSETQ. The CDR3 extends over 13 amino acids. V lost 8 bases and J 1 base, leaving 12 bases between the germline ends.

The V gene is TRBV2, the J gene TRBJ2-2; perhaps TRBD2 as D (5 bases). The CDR3 runs to 14 residues. The V end was cut by 7 bases, the J end by 1 base, with 10 bases between. CDR1 is SNHLY and CDR2 is FYNNEI in the germline V gene. Here the CDR3 reads CASKRERNTGELFF. CDR3 sequence (DNA): TGTGCCAGCAAGAGGGAGCGGAACACCGGGGAGCTGTTTTTT.

The CDR3 DNA is TGTGCCAGCAGTTACCCCGGTAGGGGCAGCTACGAGCAGTACTTC. Protein sequence: CASSYPGRGSYEQYF. The genes are TRBV6-6 and TRBJ2-7; TRBD1 might be the D (5 bases). Trimming removed 2 bases from V and 3 bases from J, with 14 bases in between. Germline-derived CDR1 and CDR2 are MNHNY and SVGAGI (reference sequence). The CDR3 is 15 residues long.

The CDR3 DNA is TGTGCCAGCAGCCTGTCGACCGGGACTAGTGTTGAGCAGTACTTC. Protein product: CASSLSTGTSVEQYF. This sequence joins TRBV7-9 and TRBJ2-7, with 8 bases aligning to TRBD2. V shed 5 bases, J shed 7 bases, and the junction held 13 bases outside the gene matches. The V gene's germline CDR1 is SEHNR and CDR2 FQNEAQ (reference sequence). The CDR3 consists of 15 residues.

In this sample, this clone turned up a few times. The gene calls are TRBV6-1 and TRBJ1-1; D may be TRBD1 (5 bases). Germline assignment: CDR1 MNHNS and CDR2 SASEGT. Trimming left V 2 bases short and J 4 bases short, with 14 bases between. The CDR3 contains 15 residues. Written as DNA, the CDR3 is TGTGCCAGCAGTGAATTCGGCAGGGTGGTCACTGAAGCTTTCTTT. Protein sequence: CASSEFGRVVTEAFF.

The rearrangement uses TRBV5-1 and TRBJ2-5; D might be TRBD1 (6 bases). The DNA end is a closer match to TRBJ2-7, so the J assignment may be wrong. This CDR3 is built from 15 residues. CDR1 and CDR2 from the germline V gene are SGHRS and YFSETQ. CDR3 sequence reads: CASSSTTGYSYEQYF. Written as DNA, the CDR3 is TGCGCCAGCAGCTCCACGACAGGCTACTCCTACGAGCAGTACTTC.

The rearrangement uses TRBV5-4 and TRBJ2-1; D is undetermined. The CDR3 totals 14 residues. Germline V CDR1 and CDR2: SGHNT, YYREEE (reference sequence). The germline V and J ends were trimmed by 1 base and 6 bases, with 11 bases remaining between them. CDR3 sequence reads: CASSLPSPVNEQFF. DNA for the CDR3: TGTGCCAGCAGCTTGCCTTCCCCGGTCAATGAGCAGTTCTTC.

The chain couples TRBV9 to TRBJ2-3; TRBD2 matches at 9 bases. The CDR3 covers 15 residues. V lost 0 bases and J lost 6; bases outside the gene matches: 5. Germline CDR1 is SGDLS and CDR2 is YYNGEE. CDR3 region: CASSVVSSGKDTQYF. The DNA for the CDR3 is TGTGCCAGCAGCGTAGTATCTAGCGGGAAGGATACGCAGTATTTT. Filled out from reference TRBV9 and TRBJ2-3, the complete variable domain reads DSGVTQTPKHLITATGQRVTLRCSPRSGDLSVYWYQQSLDQGLQFLIQYYNGEERAKGNILERFSAQQFPDLHSELNLSSLELGDSALYFCASSVVSSGKDTQYFGPGTRLTVL.

The chain has TRBV11-2 and TRBJ2-7; D gene unclear. CDR1 and CDR2 from the germline V gene are SGHAT and FQNNGV. There are 15 residues in the CDR3. V lost 2 bases and J 3 bases, leaving 14 bases between the germline ends. This CDR3 reads CASSLRSNNYYEQYF. CDR3 bases: TGTGCCAGCAGCTTACGGTCAAATAACTACTACGAGCAGTACTTC.

This chain joins TRBV9 and TRBJ2-5; tentative D call: TRBD1 (6 bases). V was pared by 1 base and J by 2 bases, with 12 bases between. The CDR3 is made up of 15 amino acids. Germline V CDR1 and CDR2: SGDLS, YYNGEE. In nucleotides, the CDR3 is TGTGCCAGCAGCGTAAGGACAGAACTTCAAGAGACCCAGTACTTC. This translates into CASSVRTELQETQYF.

The V and J genes are TRBV6-5 and TRBJ2-7; 10 bases map to TRBD2. Germline CDR1 MNHEY, CDR2 SVGAGI. The CDR3 consists of 16 residues. V gave up 2 bases and J gave up 5 bases; unmatched junction bases: 9. The CDR3: CASSYPGLAGVDEQYF. CDR3 nucleotides: TGTGCCAGCAGTTACCCCGGGCTAGCGGGAGTGGACGAGCAGTACTTC.

The chain recombines TRBV28 with TRBJ2-7, with 7 bases fitting TRBD2. Germline V gene sequence: CDR1 MDHEN, CDR2 SYDVKM. Trimming removed 3 bases from V and 2 bases from J; junction bases left unmatched: 4. The CDR3 length is 14 residues. The CDR3 protein is CASSFRGVTYEQYF. The CDR3 DNA reads TGTGCCAGCAGTTTTCGGGGGGTGACCTACGAGCAGTACTTC.

This chain links TRBV10-2 with TRBJ2-1, with a possible D match to TRBD2 (5 bases). This CDR3 spans 15 amino acids. Trimming stripped 4 bases from V and 4 bases from J, with 14 bases between. CDR1 WSHSY and CDR2 SAAADI come from the germline V gene. CDR3 DNA: TGCGCCAGCAGTGGGCTAGCCAATCTTTACAATGAGCAGTTCTTC. Residues: CASSGLANLYNEQFF.

The table lists this clone with a count of one. The chain couples TRBV18 to TRBJ2-5; no clear D. V was pared by 3 bases and J by 0 bases, with 5 bases between. Per the germline V gene, CDR1 is KGHSH and CDR2 is LQKENI. This CDR3 spans 13 amino acids. The CDR3 region has the DNA TGTGCCAGCTCACCGGGTCACCAAGAGACCCAGTACTTC. Encoded protein: CASSPGHQETQYF.

V and J are TRBV14 and TRBJ2-7; weak D call: TRBD2 (6 bases). V lost 5 bases and J lost 4, with 18 bases in between. The length of the CDR3 is 15 residues. The germline CDR1 and CDR2 sequences are SGHDN and FVKESK. CDR3 residues: CASSLSRDFIYEQYF. CDR3 sequence (DNA): TGTGCCAGCAGCTTGAGCCGGGACTTCATTTACGAGCAGTACTTC. Full variable domain (remainder filled in from reference TRBV14 and TRBJ2-7): EAGVTQFPSHSVIEKGQTVTLRCDPISGHDNLYWYRRVMGKEIKFLLHFVKESKQDESGMPNNRFLAERTGGTYSTLKVQPAELEDSGVYFCASSLSRDFIYEQYFGPGTRLTVT.

The genes are TRBV9 and TRBJ2-7; D gene unclear. V was shortened by 2 bases and J by 2 bases, with 11 bases between the two germline ends. The CDR3 covers 14 residues. Germline-derived CDR1 and CDR2 are SGDLS and YYNGEE. Here the CDR3 reads CASSVGQRPYEQYF. CDR3 in DNA: TGTGCCAGCAGCGTGGGTCAAAGGCCCTACGAGCAGTACTTC.

This rearrangement joins TRBV7-2 to TRBJ2-1, with D unclear. With 5 bases removed from V and 0 bases from J, the gap between germline ends came to 8 bases. CDR1 and CDR2 from the germline V gene are SGHTA and FQGNSA. The CDR3 covers 14 residues. CDR3 nucleotides: TGTGCCAGCAGCATCCCAGGCTCCTACAATGAGCAGTTCTTC. As protein: CASSIPGSYNEQFF.